A selection of T cell receptor beta chains follows, all from one sample in a study of T cells after yellow fever vaccination. TCRdb ran MiXCR on the 5' RACE reads and lists one entry per CDR3 protein. The sample records under 200,000 distinct CDR3 sequences, 6.5% to 8.5% being singletons. The source material was CD4+ T cells sorted from PBMCs, sampled less than 6 days after the first yellow fever vaccination. The receptors were gathered from a man aged 18 to 30 who received the YFV17D yellow fever vaccine. The CDR3 runs from the conserved cysteine through the conserved F or W. D genes are given only for firm matches. Rows give clone size only sometimes, using once, few, many, or a class for an expanded clone.

V gene: TRBV11-2
clone size: many
D gene: NA
J gene: TRBJ2-5
CDR3 protein: CASSFNLARQETQYF
CDR3 DNA: TGTGCCAGCAGCTTTAATCTGGCCCGACAAGAGACCCAGTACTTC

V gene: TRBV15
clone size: few
D gene: NA
J gene: TRBJ1-3
CDR3 protein: CATSRDPATSGNTIYF
CDR3 DNA: TGTGCCACCAGCAGAGATCCCGCTACGTCGGGAAACACCATATATTTT

V gene: TRBV12-3/TRBV12-4
clone size: many
D gene: NA
J gene: TRBJ2-7
CDR3 protein: CASSFWGHPSDEQYF
CDR3 DNA: TGTGCCAGCAGTTTTTGGGGACACCCCTCGGACGAGCAGTACTTC

V gene: TRBV7-2
clone size: many
D gene: TRBD2
J gene: TRBJ2-1
CDR3 protein: CASSFSGGAYNEQFF
CDR3 DNA: TGTGCCAGCAGTTTTAGCGGGGGGGCCTACAATGAGCAGTTCTTC

V gene: TRBV5-4
clone size: many
D gene: TRBD2
J gene: TRBJ2-1
CDR3 protein: CASSLKAGGPLDEQFF
CDR3 DNA: TGTGCCAGCAGCTTGAAGGCGGGGGGGCCGTTGGATGAGCAGTTCTTC

V gene: TRBV29-1
clone size: many
D gene: NA
J gene: TRBJ2-1
CDR3 protein: CSVEDRYIHEQFF
CDR3 DNA: TGCAGCGTTGAAGATCGATACATCCATGAGCAGTTCTTC

V gene: TRBV6-5
clone size: few
D gene: TRBD1
J gene: TRBJ1-6
CDR3 protein: CASSYSWGTGGSPLHF
CDR3 DNA: TGTGCCAGCAGTTACTCTTGGGGGACAGGCGGATCACCCCTCCACTTT

V gene: TRBV6-2/TRBV6-3
clone size: few
D gene: TRBD1
J gene: TRBJ2-3
CDR3 protein: CASSYGDRDTDTQYF
CDR3 DNA: TGTGCCAGCAGTTACGGAGACAGGGATACAGATACGCAGTATTTT

V gene: TRBV20-1
clone size: many
D gene: NA
J gene: TRBJ1-2
CDR3 protein: CSAREAYGYTF
CDR3 DNA: TGCAGTGCCAGAGAAGCCTATGGCTACACCTTC

V gene: TRBV10-3
clone size: many
D gene: TRBD1
J gene: TRBJ2-3
CDR3 protein: CAISETGGDTQYF
CDR3 DNA: TGTGCCATCAGTGAAACAGGGGGCGATACGCAGTATTTT

V gene: TRBV5-1
clone size: few
D gene: NA
J gene: TRBJ2-1
CDR3 protein: CASSSRDGSSYNEQFF
CDR3 DNA: TGCGCCAGCAGCTCAAGGGACGGGAGCTCCTACAATGAGCAGTTCTTC

V gene: TRBV12-3/TRBV12-4
clone size: many
D gene: NA
J gene: TRBJ2-7
CDR3 protein: CASRRLWDEQYF
CDR3 DNA: TGTGCCAGCAGAAGACTTTGGGACGAGCAGTACTTC

V gene: TRBV18
clone size: many
D gene: NA
J gene: TRBJ2-7
CDR3 protein: CASSPLAWGEQYF
CDR3 DNA: TGTGCCAGCTCACCTTTAGCCTGGGGAGAGCAGTACTTC

V gene: TRBV20-1
clone size: NA
D gene: NA
J gene: TRBJ1-2
CDR3 protein: CSAPERGRAVNGYTF
CDR3 DNA: TGCAGTGCTCCCGAGAGGGGACGTGCGGTTAATGGCTACACCTTC

V gene: TRBV5-1
clone size: many
D gene: NA
J gene: TRBJ2-2
CDR3 protein: CASSLEATGELFF
CDR3 DNA: TGCGCCAGCAGCTTGGAGGCAACCGGGGAGCTGTTTTTT

V gene: TRBV29-1
clone size: many
D gene: NA
J gene: TRBJ2-1
CDR3 protein: CSVEDRTSWYYNEQFF
CDR3 DNA: TGCAGCGTTGAAGATAGAACTAGCTGGTACTACAATGAGCAGTTCTTC